This is a list of T cell receptor beta chains from one sample in a study of technical replicates of blood from a few donors. Using immunoSEQ multiplex PCR, the repertoire was profiled, and TCRdb retains in-frame clones only, with some absent. The sample has about 73,000 clones, 90% to 95% seen once. Sequencing was done on a sample of PBMCs. Every receptor here comes from a human donor in good health. Some clones in this sample may be carry-over from other donors' samples. CDR3s include the opening cysteine and the closing phenylalanine or tryptophan. The D gene is left open where the match is weak. Some rows mark clone size as missing; the rest say once, few, many or name a class of expanded clone.

d_call: TRBD2
j_call: TRBJ2-3
clone_size: .
v_call: TRBV5-1
cdr3_nt: TGCGCCAGCAGCTTGGTTCCTAGCGGAGAACCCACAGATACGCAGTATTTT
cdr3_aa: CASSLVPSGEPTDTQYF

d_call: .
j_call: TRBJ1-1
clone_size: .
v_call: TRBV5-1
cdr3_nt: TGCGCCAGCAGCTTGGCTGCGGTGAACACTGAAGCTTTCTTT
cdr3_aa: CASSLAAVNTEAFF

d_call: .
j_call: TRBJ2-5
clone_size: few
v_call: TRBV5-1
cdr3_nt: TGCGCCAGCAGCTTGGCCTCACTAGAAGAGACCCAGTACTTC
cdr3_aa: CASSLASLEETQYF

d_call: TRBD1
j_call: TRBJ2-5
clone_size: .
v_call: TRBV4-3
cdr3_nt: TGCGCCAGCAGCCAGGACAGGTCCCCAGAGACCCAGTACTTC
cdr3_aa: CASSQDRSPETQYF

d_call: .
j_call: TRBJ1-5
clone_size: .
v_call: TRBV2
cdr3_nt: TGTGCCAGCAGTGAAGTTCTGAGTCAGCCCCAGCATTTT
cdr3_aa: CASSEVLSQPQHF

d_call: TRBD2
j_call: TRBJ2-7
clone_size: .
v_call: TRBV4-3
cdr3_nt: TGCGCCAGCAGCCAAGATCGCGCGCGGGGTAGCGGGAGTCACTACGAGCAGTACTTC
cdr3_aa: CASSQDRARGSGSHYEQYF

d_call: .
j_call: TRBJ1-2
clone_size: .
v_call: TRBV30
cdr3_nt: TGTGCCTGTTTTCTGGGGAGGGCCTATGGCTACACCTTC
cdr3_aa: CACFLGRAYGYTF

d_call: .
j_call: TRBJ1-2
clone_size: .
v_call: TRBV6-6
cdr3_nt: TGTGCCAGCAGCTCTTATTCGAGTGGCTACACCTTC
cdr3_aa: CASSSYSSGYTF

d_call: .
j_call: TRBJ1-2
clone_size: .
v_call: TRBV7-3
cdr3_nt: TGTGCCAGCAGCCAATACAAAACGACAGGCGGAGGCTACACCTTC
cdr3_aa: CASSQYKTTGGGYTF

d_call: .
j_call: TRBJ1-1
clone_size: .
v_call: TRBV30
cdr3_nt: TGTGCCTGTCCCGGACAGATGAACACTGAAGCTTTCTTT
cdr3_aa: CACPGQMNTEAFF

d_call: TRBD1
j_call: TRBJ1-2
clone_size: .
v_call: TRBV7-2
cdr3_nt: TGTGCCAGCAGCCCTTTCAGGGGGCTGGAAGGTGGCTACACCTTC
cdr3_aa: CASSPFRGLEGGYTF

d_call: .
j_call: TRBJ2-7
clone_size: .
v_call: TRBV6-1
cdr3_nt: TGTGCCAGCAGTTCCGGACACCTTCCTTACGAGCAGTACTTC
cdr3_aa: CASSSGHLPYEQYF

d_call: TRBD2
j_call: TRBJ2-1
clone_size: .
v_call: TRBV7-2
cdr3_nt: TGTGCCAGCAGCTTTCTTAGCGGGAGCTACAATGAGCAGTTCTTC
cdr3_aa: CASSFLSGSYNEQFF

d_call: TRBD2
j_call: TRBJ2-5
clone_size: many
v_call: TRBV10-3
cdr3_nt: TGTGCCATCAGAGGCGGACTAGCGGGAGAAGAGACCCAGTACTTC
cdr3_aa: CAIRGGLAGEETQYF

d_call: TRBD1
j_call: TRBJ1-2
clone_size: .
v_call: TRBV19
cdr3_nt: TGTGCCAGTAGTATTTTGGGACAGGGTGACTATGGCTACACCTTC
cdr3_aa: CASSILGQGDYGYTF

d_call: TRBD1
j_call: TRBJ1-1
clone_size: .
v_call: TRBV7-9
cdr3_nt: TGTGCCAGCAGCTTTGACAGGGGGACCGAAGCTTTCTTT
cdr3_aa: CASSFDRGTEAFF

d_call: TRBD1
j_call: TRBJ1-2
clone_size: .
v_call: TRBV7-2
cdr3_nt: TGTGCCAGCAGCTTAATAGGGACAGGGGCAAACTATGGCTACACCTTC
cdr3_aa: CASSLIGTGANYGYTF

d_call: .
j_call: TRBJ2-3
clone_size: .
v_call: TRBV7-7
cdr3_nt: TGTGCCAGCAGCTCAGAGGGAGGTACGCAGTATTTT
cdr3_aa: CASSSEGGTQYF

d_call: TRBD2
j_call: TRBJ2-7
clone_size: .
v_call: TRBV7-2
cdr3_nt: TGTGCCAGCAGCTTAGTAGCGGGAGTCCTCTCCGAGCAGTACTTC
cdr3_aa: CASSLVAGVLSEQYF

d_call: TRBD2
j_call: TRBJ2-1
clone_size: .
v_call: TRBV29-1
cdr3_nt: TGCAGCCTGGTGGGACTAGCGGGAGTTGAGCAGTTCTTC
cdr3_aa: CSLVGLAGVEQFF

d_call: .
j_call: TRBJ1-1
clone_size: .
v_call: TRBV7-2
cdr3_nt: TGTGCCAGCAGCTTCCAAAGCTCGGGAGCTTTCTTT
cdr3_aa: CASSFQSSGAFF

d_call: .
j_call: TRBJ2-2
clone_size: .
v_call: TRBV11-3
cdr3_nt: TGTGCCAGCAGCTTAAGGCTAGACACCGGGGAGCTGTTTTTT
cdr3_aa: CASSLRLDTGELFF

d_call: TRBD2
j_call: TRBJ2-2
clone_size: .
v_call: TRBV5-1
cdr3_nt: TGCGCCAGCAGCCCAGGTTCTAGCGGGAGTGTCGGGGAGCTGTTTTTT
cdr3_aa: CASSPGSSGSVGELFF

d_call: TRBD1
j_call: TRBJ1-1
clone_size: medium-sized
v_call: TRBV4-2
cdr3_nt: TGTGCCAGCAGCCAAGATGCCGGGACAGGCTCCACTGAAGCTTTCTTT
cdr3_aa: CASSQDAGTGSTEAFF

d_call: .
j_call: TRBJ2-6
clone_size: .
v_call: TRBV7-9
cdr3_nt: TGTGCCAGCAGCTTGCGAGACTCTGGGGCCAACGTCCTGACTTTC
cdr3_aa: CASSLRDSGANVLTF

d_call: TRBD2
j_call: TRBJ2-2
clone_size: .
v_call: TRBV5-1
cdr3_nt: TGCGCCAGCAGAGCGGGAGGCGACACCGGGGAGCTGTTTTTT
cdr3_aa: CASRAGGDTGELFF